Below, 29 T cell receptor beta chains from the same sample are listed, as sequenced in a study of naive and memory T cell subsets. The beta constant-region primer was an equimolar mix of two oligonucleotides covering TRBC1 and TRBC2. The ligated cDNA underwent four PCR rounds using SP2 and nested alpha and beta constant-region primers. TCRdb re-called the UMI-ligation and nested PCR reads with MiXCR, one entry per CDR3 protein. Found here are tens of thousands of distinct CDR3 sequences, around 9% of them singletons; the top ten hold about 20%. Input material: central memory CD8+ T cells from blood. Receptors originate from a human donor in good health.

This clonotype occurred a few times. The gene calls are TRBV28 and TRBJ2-7, with D uncertain. Per the germline V gene, CDR1 is MDHEN and CDR2 is SYDVKM. Trimming took off 9 bases at V and 1 base at J, with 10 bases between the two ends. The CDR3 contains 12 residues. CDR3 sequence: CASSSRSYEQYF. CDR3 bases: TGTGCCAGTAGTAGTAGGTCCTACGAGCAGTACTTC.

The genes are TRBV28 and TRBJ2-7; D uncertain. The length of the CDR3 is 13 residues. Trimming left V 4 bases short and J 4 bases short, with 11 bases between. Germline lookup yields CDR1 MDHEN and CDR2 SYDVKM. CDR3 amino acids: CASSSLRIYEQYF. CDR3 bases: TGTGCCAGCAGTTCCCTCCGGATTTACGAGCAGTACTTC. The full variable domain, rest sourced from reference TRBV28 and TRBJ2-7, is DVKVTQSSRYLVKRTGEKVFLECVQDMDHENMFWYRQDPGLGLRLIYFSYDVKMKEKGDIPEGYSVSREKKERFSLILESASTNQTSMYLCASSSLRIYEQYFGPGTRLTVT.

The chain is built from TRBV29-1 and TRBJ2-1; 12 bases align to TRBD2. The germline gives CDR1 SQVTM, CDR2 ANQGSEA. V dropped 6 bases and J dropped 8; count of bases not matched to a gene: 11. There are 15 residues in the CDR3. The CDR3 sequence: CSVQGLLAGGDEQFF. The CDR3 DNA reads as TGCAGCGTGCAGGGGTTACTAGCGGGAGGCGATGAGCAGTTCTTC.

This clonotype was seen at least ten times. The chain recombines TRBV6-1 with TRBJ1-5; D is possibly TRBD1 (6 bases). V was pared by 0 bases and J by 8 bases, with 11 bases between. This CDR3 has 14 amino acids. CDR1 and CDR2 (germline): MNHNS, SASEGT. DNA of the CDR3: TGTGCCAGCAGTGAAGCGCAGGGGTTTGAGCCCCAGCATTTT. Translation: CASSEAQGFEPQHF.

This chain joins TRBV10-3 and TRBJ2-7, with D possibly TRBD2 on 6 matching bases. Germline CDR1 and CDR2: ENHRY and SYGVKD. The ends were cut back, 0 bases at V and 4 bases at J, with 10 bases in the middle. The CDR3 runs 14 residues. CDR3 nucleotides: TGTGCCATCAGTGAGTCGCGGGAACTGTACGAGCAGTACTTC. Its protein is CAISESRELYEQYF.

The sample holds many counts of this clonotype. Here the CDR3 DNA reads TGTGCCAGCAGTTATGGGGGGGGTGGGCGAGGAGAGACCCAGTACTTC. Its translation: CASSYGGGGRGETQYF. The V gene is TRBV6-2 or TRBV6-3, the J gene TRBJ2-5, with 7 bases that match TRBD2. Germline V gene lookup returns CDR1 MNHEY and CDR2 SVGEGT. The CDR3 loop spans 16 amino acids. V lost 3 bases and J lost 4; bases outside the gene matches: 11.

This clonotype has only a few counts. The gene calls are TRBV5-4 and TRBJ2-7, with 8 nucleotides matching TRBD1. The CDR3 extends over 14 amino acids. V was pared by 2 bases and J by 7 bases, with 8 bases of the junction left unmatched. Germline-derived CDR1 and CDR2 are SGHNT and YYREEE (reference sequence). CDR3 bases: TGTGCCAGCAGCTTTGGGACAGGAAACCCGGAGCAGTACTTC. This codes for CASSFGTGNPEQYF. The complete variable domain, with remaining parts taken from reference TRBV5-4 and TRBJ2-7, reads ETGVTQSPTHLIKTRGQQVTLRCSSQSGHNTVSWYQQALGQGPQFIFQYYREEENGRGNFPPRFSGLQFPNYSSELNVNALELDDSALYLCASSFGTGNPEQYFGPGTRLTVT.

V and J are TRBV30 and TRBJ2-1; D ambiguous. The CDR3 sequence is 13 residues long. V was shortened by 4 bases and J by 0 bases, with 7 bases between the two germline ends. From germline, CDR1 is GTSNPN and CDR2 SVGIG (reference sequence). This CDR3 reads CAWTGGSYNEQFF. Here the CDR3 DNA reads TGTGCCTGGACGGGTGGCTCCTACAATGAGCAGTTCTTC.

V usage is TRBV20-1 and J usage is TRBJ2-7; TRBD1 matches 11 bases. V shed 6 bases, J shed 1 base, and the junction held 8 bases outside the gene matches. Germline CDR1 DFQATT, CDR2 SNEGSKA (reference sequence). This CDR3 is built from 15 residues. This chain's CDR3 is CSAESGTGGSYEQYF. CDR3 sequence (DNA): TGCAGTGCGGAAAGCGGGACAGGGGGGTCCTACGAGCAGTACTTC.

This clonotype was seen ten or more times. The V and J genes are TRBV20-1 and TRBJ2-7, with D possibly TRBD1 on 6 matching bases. The CDR3 has 12 amino acids. V was trimmed by 4 bases and J by 5 bases, leaving 12 bases between them. The germline V gene encodes CDR1 DFQATT and CDR2 SNEGSKA (reference sequence). The DNA of the CDR3 is TGCAGTGCTATTGGACAGTTCCACGAGCAGTACTTC. Encoded protein: CSAIGQFHEQYF.

The J gene is TRBJ1-1, the V gene TRBV5-1, with D hard to call. CDR3 length equals 13 residues. CDR1 is SGHRS, CDR2 YFSETQ, per germline. Trimming took 0 bases from V and 1 from J, leaving 4 bases between them. CDR3 amino acids: CASSLDRNTEAFF. The CDR3 DNA is TGCGCCAGCAGCTTGGACAGGAACACTGAAGCTTTCTTT.

In nucleotides, the CDR3 is TGTGCCAGTAGTTTTGGACTAGCGGGAACATACGAGCAGTACTTC. This encodes CASSFGLAGTYEQYF. The chain is built from TRBV19 and TRBJ2-7; 12 bases line up with TRBD2. J lost 4 bases, V lost 5 bases, and 6 bases had no gene match. The CDR3 is 15 residues long. Germline V gene lookup returns CDR1 LNHDA and CDR2 SQIVND (reference sequence).

This clonotype was recorded at least ten times. The chain uses TRBV4-3 and TRBJ1-4, with 9 bases fitting TRBD1. Germline CDR1 reads LGHNA; CDR2 reads YSLEER. The CDR3 has 17 residues. The junction had 9 bases not matched to a gene; V was cut back by 0 bases and J by 7 bases. The CDR3 DNA reads TGCGCCAGCAGCCAAGATTCGGGACAGGGATCGGGTGAAAAACTGTTTTTT. Translating gives CASSQDSGQGSGEKLFF.

Relative to its sample, this clonotype is medium-sized. This rearrangement joins TRBV10-3 to TRBJ2-7; D may be TRBD2 (6 bases). The CDR3 loop spans 13 amino acids. Looked up from germline, CDR1 is ENHRY and CDR2 is SYGVKD. Trimming took 10 bases from V and 2 from J, leaving 15 bases between them. CDR3 DNA: TGTGCCACCACGGGGGACGGAACCTACGAGCAGTACTTC. This encodes CATTGDGTYEQYF.

This clonotype showed up many times. The chain has TRBV28 and TRBJ2-2, with D possibly being TRBD1 or TRBD2 (5 bases each). This CDR3 is built from 15 residues. The V gene lost 2 bases and the J gene lost 4 bases, with 11 bases spanning the gap. Germline CDR1 reads MDHEN; CDR2 reads SYDVKM. CDR3 DNA sequence: TGTGCCAGCAGTTTAGGGGGAGTAGCCACCGGGGAGCTGTTTTTT. Protein: CASSLGGVATGELFF.

Turning to this clonotype: One end of the junction fails to match germline, which may point to a read error. The V gene is TRBV5-4, the J gene TRBJ1-1; D call uncertain. The CDR3 contains 13 residues. CDR1 and CDR2 from the germline V gene are SGHNT and YYREEE (reference sequence). The CDR3, as DNA: TGTGTCAGCAGCTTGGACCCGGCGGCTGAAGCTTTCTTT. Amino acid sequence: CVSSLDPAAEAFF.

V and J are TRBV2 and TRBJ1-5; 9 bases are shared with TRBD1. Germline V CDR1 and CDR2: SNHLY, FYNNEI. CDR3 size: 18 residues. Trimming cost V 3 bases and J 2 bases; bases outside gene matches: 11. CDR3 nucleotide sequence: TGTGCCAGCAGTGACGAGACAGGGGGAATACCCCGCAATCAGCCCCAGCATTTT. As protein: CASSDETGGIPRNQPQHF.

This chain links TRBV5-8 with TRBJ2-7; D may match TRBD1 or TRBD2 (6 bases each). CDR1 is SGHTS and CDR2 is YDEGEE in the germline V gene. The CDR3 length is 16 residues. Trimming took 0 bases from V and 0 from J, leaving 13 bases between them. CDR3 sequence reads: CASSLVGAGFSYEQYF. The CDR3 DNA follows: TGTGCCAGCAGCTTGGTGGGGGCGGGGTTCTCCTACGAGCAGTACTTC.

The table lists this clonotype with a few counts. The chain combines TRBV20-1 with TRBJ2-1; D unresolved. Germline V CDR1 and CDR2: DFQATT, SNEGSKA (reference sequence). Deletions cut 3 bases from V and 3 bases from J, with 15 bases between. There are 15 residues in the CDR3. The CDR3: CSASNGRYDYNEQFF. The CDR3 DNA follows: TGCAGTGCTAGTAACGGCCGGTACGACTACAATGAGCAGTTCTTC.

V usage is TRBV28 and J usage is TRBJ1-1; 8 nucleotides line up with TRBD1. The CDR3 has 14 amino acids. Germline values: CDR1 MDHEN, CDR2 SYDVKM. The J segment lost 4 bases and the V segment lost 5 bases, leaving 6 bases of the junction unmatched. CDR3 sequence: CASSETGEATEAFF. As DNA, the CDR3 is TGTGCCAGCAGTGAGACAGGGGAGGCCACTGAAGCTTTCTTT.

Points on this clonotype: This may come from a read error, since a much larger clone is one base off. The V gene is TRBV27, the J gene TRBJ2-7, with a weak D call TRBD1 (5 bases). The germline V gene has CDR1 MNHEY and CDR2 SMNVEV (reference sequence). The CDR3 contains 14 residues. V was pared by 6 bases and J by 3 bases, with 15 bases between. CDR3 amino acids: CASRLRSGFYEQYF. The CDR3, as DNA: TGTGCCAGCAGATTAAGGTCAGGGTTCTACGAGCAGTACTTC.

This rearrangement joins TRBV7-2 to TRBJ1-1, with a possible D match to TRBD1 (5 bases). The CDR3 extends over 18 amino acids. In germline, CDR1 is SGHTA, CDR2 FQGNSA. The V and J ends lost 1 base and 3 bases respectively, with 21 bases between them. The CDR3 protein is CASSLEVRQGVSYTEAFF. DNA of the CDR3: TGTGCCAGCAGCTTAGAAGTGAGGCAGGGAGTGAGTTACACTGAAGCTTTCTTT.

Only a few counts were recorded for this clonotype. The J gene is TRBJ2-3, the V gene TRBV24-1; 13 bases are a match to TRBD2. The CDR3 is 17 residues long. The ends lost 2 bases at V and 1 base at J; junction bases unmatched: 2. Germline CDR1 KGHDR, CDR2 SFDVKD. The CDR3 region has the DNA TGTGCCACCAGTGATTGGACTAGCGGGAGTGGCACAGATACGCAGTATTTT. It is translated as CATSDWTSGSGTDTQYF.

This clonotype has a handful of counts. The V gene is TRBV6-1, the J gene TRBJ1-5; perhaps TRBD1 as D (6 bases). The CDR3 loop spans 14 amino acids. Germline V gene lookup returns CDR1 MNHNS and CDR2 SASEGT. Trimming removed 1 base from V and 5 bases from J, with 9 bases in between. CDR3 region: CASSEGQGHQPQHF. CDR3 DNA: TGTGCCAGCAGTGAAGGGCAGGGGCATCAGCCCCAGCATTTT.

This clonotype was counted many times. The chain joins TRBV6-2 or TRBV6-3 to TRBJ1-1; 9 positions match TRBD1. Looked up from germline, CDR1 is MNHEY and CDR2 is SVGEGT. The ends lost 5 bases at V and 0 bases at J; junction bases unmatched: 7. The CDR3 length is 16 residues. The CDR3 DNA reads as TGTGCCAGCAGTACGGGACAGGGCCATATGAACACTGAAGCTTTCTTT. This codes for CASSTGQGHMNTEAFF.

By its share, this clonotype is medium-sized. V and J are TRBV4-2 and TRBJ2-7, with 10 bases lining up with TRBD2. Trimming at V came to 0 bases and at J to 1 base, leaving 0 bases not matched to a gene. The CDR3 is 15 residues long. CDR1 and CDR2 (germline): LGHNA, YNFKEQ. CDR3 in DNA: TGTGCCAGCAGCCAAGAGACTAGCGGGTCCTACGAGCAGTACTTC. This gives the protein CASSQETSGSYEQYF.

In this sample, this clonotype turned up a few times. This chain links TRBV9 with TRBJ2-2, with 11 positions matching TRBD2. Germline loops: CDR1 SGDLS, CDR2 YYNGEE. CDR3 length equals 16 residues. After removal of 4 bases from V and 3 bases from J, the junction contained 5 bases not matched to a gene. The CDR3 sequence is CASSLQGLADTGELFF. CDR3 DNA sequence: TGTGCCAGCAGCTTGCAGGGACTAGCGGACACCGGGGAGCTGTTTTTT. Looking up the rest from reference TRBV9 and TRBJ2-2 gives the full variable domain: DSGVTQTPKHLITATGQRVTLRCSPRSGDLSVYWYQQSLDQGLQFLIQYYNGEERAKGNILERFSAQQFPDLHSELNLSSLELGDSALYFCASSLQGLADTGELFFGEGSRLTVL.

This clonotype was counted only a few times. The rearrangement uses TRBV19 and TRBJ1-2, with D maybe TRBD1 (6 bases). From germline, CDR1 is LNHDA and CDR2 SQIVND (reference sequence). V shed 3 bases and J shed 5 bases, with 10 bases lying between them. The CDR3 length is 13 residues. The CDR3 reads CASSITGTYGYTF. CDR3 nucleotides: TGTGCCAGTAGTATCACAGGGACGTATGGCTACACCTTC.

This clonotype has more than one count but fewer than ten. The chain uses TRBV6-1 and TRBJ2-3; 10 nucleotides agree with TRBD2. The germline V gene has CDR1 MNHNS and CDR2 SASEGT. The ends lost 6 bases at V and 4 bases at J; junction bases unmatched: 7. The length of the CDR3 is 15 residues. CDR3 nucleotides: TGTGCCAGCAGCGAAAAAGCGGGAGGGCCAGATACGCAGTATTTT. This gives the protein CASSEKAGGPDTQYF.